Listed below are T cell receptor beta chains from one sample, sequenced in a study of T cells after yellow fever vaccination. TCRdb fed the 5' RACE reads into MiXCR, producing one record per CDR3 protein. The sample has 200,000 to 300,000 distinct CDR3 sequences, 3.6% seen once. This sample comprised PBMCs, obtained 15 days after the yellow fever booster vaccination. These receptors came from a man between 18 and 29 years old who received the YFV17D yellow fever vaccine. Both conserved end residues are part of each CDR3. The order of the fields is V gene, D gene, clone size, J gene, CDR3 DNA, CDR3 protein. The D gene is left open where the match is weak. Clone size, where shown, is once, few, many, or a class for clones that have expanded.

v_gene: TRBV9
d_gene: -
abundance: -
j_gene: TRBJ1-6
CDR3nt: TGTGCCAGCAGTGCCCAGAGCTATAATTCACCCCTCCACTTT
CDR3aa: CASSAQSYNSPLHF

v_gene: TRBV6-5
d_gene: -
abundance: many
j_gene: TRBJ1-5
CDR3nt: TGTGCCAGCACACCTAAGTTCGGCCAGCCCCAGCATTTT
CDR3aa: CASTPKFGQPQHF

v_gene: TRBV29-1
d_gene: TRBD1
abundance: few
j_gene: TRBJ2-1
CDR3nt: TGCAGCGTTGTACCTGCGACAGGGCGGAATGAGCAGTTCTTC
CDR3aa: CSVVPATGRNEQFF

v_gene: TRBV20-1
d_gene: TRBD1
abundance: -
j_gene: TRBJ1-2
CDR3nt: TGCAGTGCTGTGAGGGGGCTACGCTATGGCTACACCTTC
CDR3aa: CSAVRGLRYGYTF

v_gene: TRBV7-2
d_gene: TRBD1
abundance: many
j_gene: TRBJ2-5
CDR3nt: TGTGCCAGCAGCTCCAACCAGGGACAGCAAGAGACCCAGTACTTC
CDR3aa: CASSSNQGQQETQYF

v_gene: TRBV7-6
d_gene: TRBD2
abundance: many
j_gene: TRBJ2-5
CDR3nt: TGTGCCAGCAGCTTACGACTAGCGGGGGACCAAGAGACCCAGTACTTC
CDR3aa: CASSLRLAGDQETQYF

v_gene: TRBV10-3
d_gene: -
abundance: many
j_gene: TRBJ2-1
CDR3nt: TGTGCCATCCGACGGTTAGGGTCCTACAATGAGCAGTTCTTC
CDR3aa: CAIRRLGSYNEQFF

v_gene: TRBV14
d_gene: -
abundance: many
j_gene: TRBJ1-1
CDR3nt: TGTGCCAGCAGCCAAGATCGAAGGGTTCTAGGGTGGAAGGACACTGAAGCTTTCTTT
CDR3aa: CASSQDRRVLGWKDTEAFF

v_gene: TRBV5-1
d_gene: -
abundance: many
j_gene: TRBJ2-5
CDR3nt: TGCGCCAGCAGCTTTGAGGGGGGGAGCCAAGAGACCCAGTACTTC
CDR3aa: CASSFEGGSQETQYF

v_gene: TRBV6-4
d_gene: TRBD1
abundance: many
j_gene: TRBJ1-6
CDR3nt: TGTGCCAGCCGACAGGGATCAGGCTCACCCCTCCACTTT
CDR3aa: CASRQGSGSPLHF

v_gene: TRBV6-2/TRBV6-3
d_gene: TRBD2
abundance: many
j_gene: TRBJ2-1
CDR3nt: TGTGCCAGCAGCCTACTAGCGGGTATTAAGGATGAGCAGTTCTTC
CDR3aa: CASSLLAGIKDEQFF

v_gene: TRBV5-5
d_gene: TRBD2
abundance: many
j_gene: TRBJ2-7
CDR3nt: TGTGCCAGCAGCCGCGGGGGGAGCTCCTACGAGCAGTACTTC
CDR3aa: CASSRGGSSYEQYF

v_gene: TRBV5-1
d_gene: TRBD1
abundance: many
j_gene: TRBJ1-2
CDR3nt: TGCGCCAGCAGTGACCTTCAGGGGGTAGGCTATGGCTACACCTTC
CDR3aa: CASSDLQGVGYGYTF

v_gene: TRBV18
d_gene: -
abundance: few
j_gene: TRBJ1-2
CDR3nt: TGTGCCAGCTCACCCCCATCACGTGTGCCTTCAGAGGGCTACACCTTC
CDR3aa: CASSPPSRVPSEGYTF

v_gene: TRBV6-4
d_gene: -
abundance: many
j_gene: TRBJ2-1
CDR3nt: TGTGCCAGCAACCCTGAGGGGGGAAGCTCCTACAATGAGCAGTTCTTC
CDR3aa: CASNPEGGSSYNEQFF

v_gene: TRBV6-7
d_gene: -
abundance: many
j_gene: TRBJ1-5
CDR3nt: TGTGCCAGCAGTTACTCGAGATCCAGGGATTATAGCAATCAGCCCCAGCATTTT
CDR3aa: CASSYSRSRDYSNQPQHF

v_gene: TRBV7-8
d_gene: -
abundance: many
j_gene: TRBJ1-6
CDR3nt: TGTGCCAGCAGCTTAGCTGGGGAGAATTCACCCCTCCACTTT
CDR3aa: CASSLAGENSPLHF

v_gene: TRBV7-2
d_gene: -
abundance: many
j_gene: TRBJ2-4
CDR3nt: TGTGCCAGCAGCTTAGCAGCAGGTTTGGCAGCCAAAAACATTCAGTACTTC
CDR3aa: CASSLAAGLAAKNIQYF

v_gene: TRBV7-9
d_gene: TRBD2
abundance: many
j_gene: TRBJ2-5
CDR3nt: TGTGCCAGCAGCCCGCCGGGACTAGCGGGGAAAGAGACCCAGTACTTC
CDR3aa: CASSPPGLAGKETQYF

v_gene: TRBV5-1
d_gene: TRBD1
abundance: many
j_gene: TRBJ1-2
CDR3nt: TGCGCCAGCAGCTTAGGACAGGGGGCTCCCTATGGCTACACCTTC
CDR3aa: CASSLGQGAPYGYTF

v_gene: TRBV5-5
d_gene: -
abundance: few
j_gene: TRBJ2-2
CDR3nt: TGTGCCAGCAGCTTTCTTGCAATCGGGGAGCTGTTTTTT
CDR3aa: CASSFLAIGELFF

v_gene: TRBV19
d_gene: -
abundance: many
j_gene: TRBJ2-7
CDR3nt: TGTGCCAGTAGTATAGAGGCCTCCTACGAGCAGTACTTC
CDR3aa: CASSIEASYEQYF

v_gene: TRBV29-1
d_gene: TRBD1
abundance: many
j_gene: TRBJ1-2
CDR3nt: TGCAGCGTTGTCCCCCCGTCGACAGGGAATGGCTACACCTTC
CDR3aa: CSVVPPSTGNGYTF

v_gene: TRBV20-1
d_gene: TRBD2
abundance: many
j_gene: TRBJ2-7
CDR3nt: TGCAGTGCTAGAGCAGGGAGACTAGCGAGAGCCTACGAGCAGTACTTC
CDR3aa: CSARAGRLARAYEQYF

v_gene: TRBV20-1
d_gene: TRBD1
abundance: many
j_gene: TRBJ1-1
CDR3nt: TGCAGTGCTAGAGTTCAGGGGGACACTGAAGCTTTCTTT
CDR3aa: CSARVQGDTEAFF

v_gene: TRBV7-8
d_gene: TRBD1
abundance: many
j_gene: TRBJ2-7
CDR3nt: TGTGCCAGCAGCTCTCCGACAGGGGGAGGCGAGCAGTACTTC
CDR3aa: CASSSPTGGGEQYF

v_gene: TRBV4-1
d_gene: TRBD1
abundance: many
j_gene: TRBJ2-7
CDR3nt: TGCGCCAGCAGCCCCCGTTTTGGGACAGTCTACGAGCAGTACTTC
CDR3aa: CASSPRFGTVYEQYF

v_gene: TRBV12-3/TRBV12-4
d_gene: -
abundance: many
j_gene: TRBJ1-1
CDR3nt: TGTGCCAGCAGTTTAGACCGGGGACTGAAAGCTTTCTTT
CDR3aa: CASSLDRGLKAFF

v_gene: TRBV24-1
d_gene: -
abundance: many
j_gene: TRBJ2-5
CDR3nt: TGTGCCACCAGTGATATCTTTGGTGAGACCCAGTACTTC
CDR3aa: CATSDIFGETQYF

v_gene: TRBV6-1
d_gene: TRBD1
abundance: -
j_gene: TRBJ2-1
CDR3nt: TGTGCCAGCAGTGCCGGCCCGGGACAGTACAATGAGCAGTTCTTC
CDR3aa: CASSAGPGQYNEQFF

v_gene: TRBV20-1
d_gene: -
abundance: many
j_gene: TRBJ1-4
CDR3nt: TGCAGTGCACGATCCGAAGGGGCGATCGATGAAAAACTGTTTTTT
CDR3aa: CSARSEGAIDEKLFF

v_gene: TRBV4-2
d_gene: TRBD2
abundance: many
j_gene: TRBJ2-1
CDR3nt: TGTGCCAGCAGCTCTCGTGAGACTAGCGGAGACAATGAGCAGTTCTTC
CDR3aa: CASSSRETSGDNEQFF

v_gene: TRBV5-1
d_gene: TRBD1
abundance: many
j_gene: TRBJ1-1
CDR3nt: TGCGCCAGCAGCTCCGGACAGGGGAGAACTGAAGCTTTCTTT
CDR3aa: CASSSGQGRTEAFF

v_gene: TRBV5-1
d_gene: -
abundance: many
j_gene: TRBJ2-4
CDR3nt: TGCGCCAGCAGCTCGGACAGGGAGGGGGACATTCAGTACTTC
CDR3aa: CASSSDREGDIQYF

v_gene: TRBV5-1
d_gene: -
abundance: many
j_gene: TRBJ1-2
CDR3nt: TGCGCCAGCAGCTGGCCGGGGGGCGATGGCTACACCTTC
CDR3aa: CASSWPGGDGYTF

v_gene: TRBV5-1
d_gene: -
abundance: -
j_gene: TRBJ2-2
CDR3nt: TGCTCCAGCACCCACGCCCGGGGATCGGGGGATCTGTTTTTT
CDR3aa: CSSTHARGSGDLFF

v_gene: TRBV6-2/TRBV6-3
d_gene: -
abundance: many
j_gene: TRBJ1-1
CDR3nt: TGTGCCAGCAGTTACTCGGTTCAGGCCACTGAAGCTTTCTTT
CDR3aa: CASSYSVQATEAFF

v_gene: TRBV5-1
d_gene: TRBD2
abundance: many
j_gene: TRBJ2-1
CDR3nt: TGCGCCAGCAGCTTGGGACTAGCGGATAGCTCCTACAATGAGCAGTTCTTC
CDR3aa: CASSLGLADSSYNEQFF

v_gene: TRBV6-5
d_gene: -
abundance: many
j_gene: TRBJ1-6
CDR3nt: TGTGCCAGCAGTTACAGTCAGGGCTTTGGTTCACCCCTCCACTTT
CDR3aa: CASSYSQGFGSPLHF

v_gene: TRBV18
d_gene: -
abundance: few
j_gene: TRBJ2-3
CDR3nt: TGTGCCAGCTCCCCGGGGGCCCAGGTTGGCACAGATACGCAGTATTTT
CDR3aa: CASSPGAQVGTDTQYF

v_gene: TRBV12-3/TRBV12-4
d_gene: -
abundance: many
j_gene: TRBJ2-1
CDR3nt: TGTGCCAGCAGTTTGGTACAGTTCTACAATGAGCAGTTCTTC
CDR3aa: CASSLVQFYNEQFF

v_gene: TRBV6-5
d_gene: -
abundance: many
j_gene: TRBJ1-4
CDR3nt: TGTGCCAGCAGTTACGCCCCCCAAAATGAAAAACTGTTTTTT
CDR3aa: CASSYAPQNEKLFF

v_gene: TRBV4-1
d_gene: TRBD1
abundance: many
j_gene: TRBJ2-5
CDR3nt: TGCGCCAGCAGCCATCACGGGACAGGGGCGCTACAAGAGACCCAGTACTTC
CDR3aa: CASSHHGTGALQETQYF